This T cell receptor (beta chain) was profiled in a study of T cells in Graves' hyperthyroidism and ophthalmopathy. Whole-study results and caveats: Blood also showed most of the thyroid clonotypes that were expanded above 0.001.

This clonotype was seen at least ten times. Its antigen is unidentified. The CDR3 length is 15 residues. V lost 5 bases and J lost 4, with 17 bases in between. Researchers took RNA transcripts and amplified the TCR beta CDR3 regions from them. Researchers ran a first-round RT-PCR on the TCR CDR3 using the HTBI primer set. TCRdb used MiXCR to reprocess the multiplex PCR reads, holding one entry per CDR3 protein. Of 470,000 or so distinct CDR3 sequences listed, more than 20% were seen once; the top ten hold about 30%. The sequencing sample was made of blood. This receptor was taken from a man between 18 and 35 years old with Graves' hyperthyroidism. This chain joins TRBV12-3 or TRBV12-4 and TRBJ2-5, with D perhaps given as TRBD1 or TRBD2 (6 bases each). CDR3 in DNA: TGTGCCAGCAGTCCCGGTGGGGGGCCGGGAGAGACCCAGTACTTC. Translating it yields CASSPGGGPGETQYF.